A single sample gave rise to the 4 T cell receptor beta chains below, sequenced in a study of blood T cell repertoires in COVID-19. The data were produced by immunoSEQ multiplex PCR, yet TCRdb's version contains in-frame clones alone and is incomplete. The data show under 100,000 clones, with over 70% seen just once and about 1% held by the top ten. Sequenced material: peripheral blood. The receptors derive from a human donor in a cohort sampled during active COVID-19.

The chain couples TRBV27 to TRBJ2-2; D possibly corresponds to TRBD2 (6 bases). V was clipped by 6 bases and J by 6 bases, with 20 bases between them. Per the germline V gene, CDR1 is MNHEY and CDR2 is SMNVEV (reference sequence). The CDR3 is 16 amino acids. CDR3 coding DNA: TGTGCCAGCAGCATTAGCGGCTCTGGGGATCCCGGGGAGCTGTTTTTT. This translates into CASSISGSGDPGELFF.

The J gene is TRBJ2-1, the V gene TRBV7-3; the match to TRBD2 covers 12 bases. Germline assignment: CDR1 SGHTA and CDR2 FQGTGA. The CDR3 covers 16 residues. V was clipped by 5 bases and J by 7 bases; unmatched bases: 9. The CDR3 is CASSPRLAGEVNEQFF. Here the CDR3 DNA reads TGTGCCAGCAGCCCGAGACTAGCGGGAGAGGTAAATGAGCAGTTCTTC. Combining the CDR3 with reference TRBV7-3 and TRBJ2-1 gives the whole variable domain GAGVSQTPSNKVTEKGKYVELRCDPISGHTALYWYRQSLGQGPEFLIYFQGTGAADDSGLPNDRFFAVRPEGSVSTLKIQRTERGDSAVYLCASSPRLAGEVNEQFFGPGTRLTVL.

The rearrangement links TRBV30 to TRBJ2-3, with D perhaps matching TRBD1 (6 bases). V lost 1 base to trimming and J lost 4 bases, with 6 bases between them. Germline V CDR1 and CDR2: GTSNPN, SVGIG (reference sequence). This CDR3 contains 12 residues. CDR3 protein: CAWSEGADTQYF. The CDR3 DNA follows: TGTGCCTGGAGTGAGGGGGCAGATACGCAGTATTTT.

The chain is built from TRBV5-1 and TRBJ1-5, with 9 nucleotides matching TRBD1. The ends lost 2 bases at V and 2 bases at J; junction bases unmatched: 2. The length of the CDR3 is 15 residues. Germline assignment: CDR1 SGHRS and CDR2 YFSETQ. The CDR3 sequence is CASSFGTGRNQPQHF. CDR3 DNA sequence: TGCGCCAGCAGCTTCGGGACAGGGCGCAATCAGCCCCAGCATTTT.